A selection of T cell receptor beta chains follows, all from one sample in a study of T cells in Graves' hyperthyroidism and ophthalmopathy. TCRdb redid the calling of the multiplex PCR reads with MiXCR, one entry per CDR3 protein. The sample records a few hundred thousand distinct CDR3 sequences, approximately 16% being singletons. Sequences were obtained from blood. These receptors were taken from a woman aged 40 to 50 with Graves' ophthalmopathy. Both conserved end residues are part of each CDR3. A D gene is named only where the DNA matches it firmly. Only some rows state a clone size, as once, few, many or a class for expanded clones.

>TRBJ2-2|many|TRBV7-3|NA
TGTGCCAGCAGCCACTCGTCGGGAGAGACCGGGGAGCTGTTTTTT
CASSHSSGETGELFF
>TRBJ2-2|many|TRBV30|TRBD2
TGTGCCTGGAGTACTTCACCGGGACTAGTGTCGGCCGGGGAGCTGTTTTTT
CAWSTSPGLVSAGELFF
>TRBJ1-3|many|TRBV5-6|NA
TGTGCCAGCAGCCATCGGGACCCAGGAGGAAACACCATATATTTT
CASSHRDPGGNTIYF
>TRBJ2-3|many|TRBV6-1|TRBD2
TGTGCCAGCAGTGAACTAGCGGGAAACACAGATACGCAGTATTTT
CASSELAGNTDTQYF
>TRBJ1-6|NA|TRBV5-1|NA
TGCGCCAGCAAAACCGGGACCCTAAATTCACCCCTCCACTTT
CASKTGTLNSPLHF
>TRBJ2-1|many|TRBV7-3|NA
TGTGCCAGCAGCCTACTACCCGGACAGGGACTAGAGCAGTTCTTC
CASSLLPGQGLEQFF
>TRBJ2-1|few|TRBV7-7|NA
TGTGCTAGCAGCTCCACTAGGAACAATGAGCAGTTCTTC
CASSSTRNNEQFF
>TRBJ2-3|NA|TRBV2|NA
TGTGCCAGCAGCAGGGAGGGGGGCCGGGGAGATACGCAGTATTTT
CASSREGGRGDTQYF
>TRBJ1-1|few|TRBV6-1|TRBD1
TGTGCCAGCAGGGGACAGGGGGCAAAAGCTTTCTTT
CASRGQGAKAFF
>TRBJ2-7|many|TRBV28|NA
TGTGCCAGCAGTTCGTATCTCGAGCAGTACTTC
CASSSYLEQYF
>TRBJ1-3|few|TRBV12-3/TRBV12-4|NA
TGTGCCAGCACTCTACAGGGAACAGGAAACACCATATATTTT
CASTLQGTGNTIYF
>TRBJ2-7|NA|TRBV30|NA
TGTGCCTGGAGGCCCACAGGGATCACCTACGAGCAGTACTTC
CAWRPTGITYEQYF
>TRBJ2-1|many|TRBV3-1|NA
TGTGCCAGCAGCCAAGATCTTGTAAAGCAGTTCTTC
CASSQDLVKQFF
>TRBJ2-2|once|TRBV20-1|NA
TGCAGTGCTAGTATCGGGGGTATAACCGGGGAGCTGTTTTTT
CSASIGGITGELFF
>TRBJ1-1|few|TRBV20-1|NA
TGCAGTGCTAGAGATCGGGGAAGCGGCACTGAAGCTTTCTTT
CSARDRGSGTEAFF